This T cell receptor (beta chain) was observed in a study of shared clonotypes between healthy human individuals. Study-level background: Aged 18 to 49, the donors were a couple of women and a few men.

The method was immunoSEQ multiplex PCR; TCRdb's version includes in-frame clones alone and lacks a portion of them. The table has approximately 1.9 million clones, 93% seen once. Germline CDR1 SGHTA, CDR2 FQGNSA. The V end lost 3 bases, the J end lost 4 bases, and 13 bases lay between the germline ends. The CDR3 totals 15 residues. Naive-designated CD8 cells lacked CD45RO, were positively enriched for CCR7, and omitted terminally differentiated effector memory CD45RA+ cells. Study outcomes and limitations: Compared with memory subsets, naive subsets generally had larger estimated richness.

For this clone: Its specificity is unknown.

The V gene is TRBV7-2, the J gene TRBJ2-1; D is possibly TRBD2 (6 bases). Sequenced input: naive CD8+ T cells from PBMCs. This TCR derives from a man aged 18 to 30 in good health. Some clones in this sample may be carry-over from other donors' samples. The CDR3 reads CASSFRLGPYNEQFF. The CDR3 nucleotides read TGTGCCAGCAGCTTCCGACTAGGACCATACAATGAGCAGTTCTTC.